What follows describes a single T cell receptor beta chain. Its specificity is not known. These data come from a study of T cells in localized non-small cell lung cancer. Germline V CDR1 and CDR2: SGHRS, YFSETQ. V lost 4 bases, J lost 1 base, and 16 bases lay in between. This CDR3 is built from 16 residues. Study-level points and caveats: Turning up in adjacent lung were a median around 60 of the top 100 tumor clones.

TCRdb's copy holds only in-frame clones and misses some; the assay was immunoSEQ multiplex PCR. The table lists under 65,000 clones, roughly four fifths of them singletons. V is TRBV5-1 and J is TRBJ2-3; D ambiguous. The TCR comes from a female donor over 55 with stage II squamous cell lung carcinoma. Sequences were derived from peripheral blood, sampled before any cancer treatment. The DNA of the CDR3 is TGCGCCAGCAGCCCTATGGCAGCATCTGGCACAGATACGCAGTATTTT. It specifies CASSPMAASGTDTQYF.